These T cell receptor beta chains were read from a single sample in a study of early T cells in non-severe SARS-CoV-2 infection. One entry per CDR3 protein results from TCRdb running MiXCR on the 5' RACE reads. The table has approximately 70,000 distinct CDR3 sequences, approximately 11% seen once. The specimen comprised whole blood, sampled at baseline. The receptors shown here come from an adult who was a healthcare worker with PCR-confirmed SARS-CoV-2 infection or an uninfected control (not recorded which). CDR3s leave out the opening cysteine and the closing phenylalanine or tryptophan. Clone size, where shown, is once, few, many, or a class for clones that have expanded.

len	v_gene	abundance	CDR3aa
11	TRBV5-1	many	ARIGTENSRRY
13	TRBV28	many	ASKLGRGYQETQY
11	TRBV10-3	many	AIGNRANTEAF
16	TRBV30	.	AWSDRGGFTDFTDTQY
13	TRBV20-1	medium-sized	SARIRTGHVSPLH
11	TRBV5-4	.	ASSLSSNYGYT
16	TRBV7-8	few	ASSLSVVGAHSNQPQH
14	TRBV12-3/TRBV12-4	many	ASRTTGGEENTEAF
12	TRBV12-3/TRBV12-4	few	ASSPQGGPYGYT
11	TRBV7-3	many	ASSLSVGTEAF
16	TRBV7-9	few	ASSQGVTRERSGNTIY
10	TRBV14	few	ASSPANYEQY
13	TRBV7-9	many	ASSQNQGYSYEQY
15	TRBV10-1	.	ARLPGQISSYNSPLH
16	TRBV27	.	ASSLLPIPLAGVGEQY